This entry lists 7 T cell receptor beta chains sequenced from one sample in a study of blood T cell repertoires in COVID-19. TCRdb's table, derived via immunoSEQ multiplex PCR, lists solely in-frame clones and lacks some. This table has about 310,000 clones, approximately 89% appearing once. Source material: PBMCs or T cells enriched from blood (not recorded which). The origin of the receptors is a woman in her thirties who had recovered from COVID-19.

This chain joins TRBV5-8 and TRBJ1-1; TRBD1 is a possible D gene (5 bases). The CDR3 consists of 15 residues. CDR1 is SGHTS and CDR2 is YDEGEE in the germline V gene. The V end was cut by 4 bases, the J end by 4 bases, with 17 bases between. CDR3 protein: CASSVGLQRVTEAFF. CDR3 DNA: TGTGCCAGCAGCGTGGGACTTCAGCGGGTCACTGAAGCTTTCTTT.

The CDR3 loop reads CASTGADTQYF. The CDR3 coding sequence is TGTGCCAGCACAGGGGCAGATACGCAGTATTTT. The rearrangement uses TRBV27 and TRBJ2-3; TRBD1 might be the D (6 bases). This CDR3 spans 11 amino acids. The V end lost 7 bases, the J end lost 4 bases, and 6 bases lay between the germline ends. The germline V gene has CDR1 MNHEY and CDR2 SMNVEV (reference sequence).

This clone showed up just a few times. This chain connects TRBV10-2 to TRBJ1-1, with D possibly TRBD1 on 5 matching bases. The CDR3 is made up of 13 amino acids. Germline assignment: CDR1 WSHSY and CDR2 SAAADI. V was trimmed by 0 bases and J by 4 bases, leaving 6 bases between them. The CDR3: CASSESRVTEAFF. CDR3 in DNA: TGCGCCAGCAGTGAGTCCAGGGTCACTGAAGCTTTCTTT.

V usage is TRBV6-6 and J usage is TRBJ1-1; D unclear. V dropped 7 bases and J dropped 1 base, with 10 bases sitting between them. Looked up from germline, CDR1 is MNHNY and CDR2 is SVGAGI (reference sequence). The CDR3 consists of 13 residues. The CDR3 reads CASILTQNTEAFF. The CDR3 DNA sequence: TGTGCCAGCATTTTAACACAGAACACTGAAGCTTTCTTT.

The count of this clone is one. The V and J genes are TRBV12-5 and TRBJ2-1; 11 bases line up with TRBD2. CDR3 size: 17 residues. The V gene's germline CDR1 is LGHNT and CDR2 FRNRAP. V lost 1 base to trimming and J lost 5 bases; unmatched junction nucleotides: 7. The DNA for the CDR3 is TGTGCTAGTGGTTTGGGGACTAGCGGGTGGGGGAACAATGAGCAGTTCTTC. This codes for CASGLGTSGWGNNEQFF.

This chain connects TRBV6-2 or TRBV6-3 to TRBJ2-3; D not certain. Trimming removed 0 bases at V and 0 bases at J, with 13 bases between. CDR3 size: 17 residues. From germline, CDR1 is MNHEY and CDR2 SVGEGT. DNA for the CDR3: TGTGCCAGCAGTTACTCGCCGGGTACCTCTAGCACAGATACGCAGTATTTT. Translating it yields CASSYSPGTSSTDTQYF.

This sequence joins TRBV7-9 and TRBJ1-5; 7 bases align to TRBD1. The CDR3 contains 12 residues. Germline CDR1 reads SEHNR; CDR2 reads FQNEAQ (reference sequence). J lost 11 bases, V lost 5 bases, and 6 bases had no gene match. The CDR3: CASSRNRGTQHF. The CDR3, as DNA: TGTGCCAGCAGCCGTAACAGGGGAACCCAGCATTTT. The variable domain in full, with the rest retrieved from reference TRBV7-9 and TRBJ1-5, is DTGVSQNPRHKITKRGQNVTFRCDPISEHNRLYWYRQTLGQGPEFLTYFQNEAQLEKSRLLSDRFSAERPKGSFSTLEIQRTEQGDSAMYLCASSRNRGTQHFGDGTRLSIL.